The entry below gives a single TCR beta chain sequence along with its context. The entry originates in a study of blood T cell repertoires in COVID-19. Whole-study context: Acute and convalescent COVID-19 specimens originated in the United States, Italy and Spain. Nucleic acid was either cDNA or gDNA, and it came from T cells, B-cell-depleted T cells, or PBMCs.

The Seattle site enrolled patients during active infection and followed them longitudinally. Authors' processing steps: Amplification from reference gene primers served as the basis for estimated nucleated cell counts. This table comes from immunoSEQ multiplex PCR, and its TCRdb copy is limited to in-frame clones, with some not included. The V and J calls and clone size were taken over from that table, and D and trimming were inferred from the DNA. The sample records 120,000 to 150,000 clones, 80% to 85% being singletons. CDR3 length: 10 amino acids. Trimming cost V 10 bases and J 7 bases, with 8 bases left between them. Germline CDR1 reads MGHDK; CDR2 reads SYGVNS.

The chain joins TRBV25-1 to TRBJ2-1; D might be TRBD1 (6 bases). This clonotype was sampled from a man aged 25 to 40 with COVID-19, enrolled during active disease. Sequenced input: peripheral blood. CDR3 sequence: CATQGNEQFF. The CDR3 DNA follows: TGTGCCACACAGGGAAATGAGCAGTTCTTC.